This T cell receptor (beta chain) was sequenced in a study of neurological immune-mediated disorders. Regarding the study as a whole: The greatest degree of TCR clonal expansion was observed in HTLV-1-associated myelopathy, with the lowest in multiple sclerosis, below that of healthy controls. There was no clinical or MRI feature that showed an association with the multiple sclerosis repertoire cluster.

Each TCR transcript was tagged with a 10-nucleotide random UMI during 5'RACE. TCRdb re-analysed the 5' RACE reads in MiXCR, keeping a single row per CDR3 protein. The sample carries some 120,000 distinct CDR3 sequences, 3.2% recorded once. Source material was 2 million unsorted PBMCs, stored at -80 °C in RNAlater. In its sample, this clonotype was seen many times. The antigen is undetermined. Germline CDR1 reads SNHLY; CDR2 reads FYNNEI. The V end lost 5 bases, the J end lost 6 bases, and 13 bases lay between the germline ends. The CDR3 has 13 residues. The TCR sequence derives from a woman in her 30s with multiple sclerosis. Specimen: PBMCs. The genes are TRBV2 and TRBJ1-2; D uncertain. In DNA form, the CDR3 reads TGTGCCAGCAGTTTCCGGACTGCGGATGGCTACACCTTC. It yields the protein CASSFRTADGYTF. The whole variable domain, remainder taken from reference TRBV2 and TRBJ1-2, is EPEVTQTPSHQVTQMGQEVILRCVPISNHLYFYWYRQILGQKVEFLVSFYNNEISEKSEIFDDQFSVERPDGSNFTLKIRSTKLEDSAMYFCASSFRTADGYTFGSGTRLTVV.